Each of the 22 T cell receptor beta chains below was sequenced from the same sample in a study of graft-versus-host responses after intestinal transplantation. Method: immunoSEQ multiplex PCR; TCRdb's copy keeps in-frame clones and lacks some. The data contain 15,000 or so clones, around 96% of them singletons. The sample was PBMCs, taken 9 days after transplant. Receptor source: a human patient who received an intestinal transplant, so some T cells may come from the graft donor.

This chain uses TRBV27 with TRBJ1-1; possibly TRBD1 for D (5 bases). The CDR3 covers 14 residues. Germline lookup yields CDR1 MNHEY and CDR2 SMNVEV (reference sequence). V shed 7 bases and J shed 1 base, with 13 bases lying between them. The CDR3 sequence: CASTSGEGNTEAFF. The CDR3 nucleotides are TGTGCCAGCACCTCGGGGGAGGGGAACACTGAAGCTTTCTTT.

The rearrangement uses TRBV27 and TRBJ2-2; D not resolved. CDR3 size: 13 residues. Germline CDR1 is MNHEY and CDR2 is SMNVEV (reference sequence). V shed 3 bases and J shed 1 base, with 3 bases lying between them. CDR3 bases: TGTGCCAGCAGTTTCGGGAACACCGGGGAGCTGTTTTTT. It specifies CASSFGNTGELFF.

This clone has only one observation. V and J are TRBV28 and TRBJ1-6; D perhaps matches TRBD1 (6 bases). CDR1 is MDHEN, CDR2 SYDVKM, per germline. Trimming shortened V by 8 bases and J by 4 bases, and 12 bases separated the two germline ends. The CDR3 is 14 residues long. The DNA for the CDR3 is TGTGCCAGCGTTGGACAGCCATATAATTCACCCCTCCACTTT. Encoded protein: CASVGQPYNSPLHF.

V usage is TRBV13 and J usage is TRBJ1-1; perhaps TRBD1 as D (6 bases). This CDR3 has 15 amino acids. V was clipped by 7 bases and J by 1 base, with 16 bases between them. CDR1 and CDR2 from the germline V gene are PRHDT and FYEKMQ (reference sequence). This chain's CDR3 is CASTSSLTGNTEAFF. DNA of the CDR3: TGTGCCAGCACAAGCTCTTTGACAGGGAACACTGAAGCTTTCTTT.

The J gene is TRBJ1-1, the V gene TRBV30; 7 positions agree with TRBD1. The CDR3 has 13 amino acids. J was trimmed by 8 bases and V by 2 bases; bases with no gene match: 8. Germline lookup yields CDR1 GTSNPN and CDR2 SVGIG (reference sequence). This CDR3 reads CAWSFRTGREAFF. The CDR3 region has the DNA TGTGCCTGGAGTTTCCGGACAGGTAGAGAAGCTTTCTTT.

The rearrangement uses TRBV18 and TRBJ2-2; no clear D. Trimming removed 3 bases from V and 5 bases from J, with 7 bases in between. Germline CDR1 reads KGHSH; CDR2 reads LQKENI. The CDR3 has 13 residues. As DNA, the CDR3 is TGTGCCAGCTCACCGTTGTCGACCGGGGAGCTGTTTTTT. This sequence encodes CASSPLSTGELFF.

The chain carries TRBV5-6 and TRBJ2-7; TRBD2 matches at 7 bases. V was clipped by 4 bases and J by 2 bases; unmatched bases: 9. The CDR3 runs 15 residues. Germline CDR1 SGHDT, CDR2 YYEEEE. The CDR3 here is CASSRRASGTYEQYF. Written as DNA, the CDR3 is TGTGCCAGCAGCCGCCGGGCTAGCGGCACCTACGAGCAGTACTTC.

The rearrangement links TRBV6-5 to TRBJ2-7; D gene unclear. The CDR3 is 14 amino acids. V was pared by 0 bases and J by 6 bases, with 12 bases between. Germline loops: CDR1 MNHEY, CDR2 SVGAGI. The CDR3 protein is CASSYSAWSREQYF. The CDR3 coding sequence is TGTGCCAGCAGTTACTCGGCATGGTCCCGCGAGCAGTACTTC.

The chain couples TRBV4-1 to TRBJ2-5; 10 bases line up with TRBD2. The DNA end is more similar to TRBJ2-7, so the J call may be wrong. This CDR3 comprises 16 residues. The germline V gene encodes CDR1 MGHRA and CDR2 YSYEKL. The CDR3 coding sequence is TGCGCCAGCAGCCCGACGACTAGCGGGCCTCACTACGAGCAGTACTTC. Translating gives CASSPTTSGPHYEQYF.

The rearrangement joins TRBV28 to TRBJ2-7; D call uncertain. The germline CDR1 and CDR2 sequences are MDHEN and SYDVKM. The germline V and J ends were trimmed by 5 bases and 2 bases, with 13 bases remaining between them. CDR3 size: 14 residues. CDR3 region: CASSAYGSPYEQYF. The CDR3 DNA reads TGTGCCAGCAGTGCCTACGGGTCTCCCTACGAGCAGTACTTC.

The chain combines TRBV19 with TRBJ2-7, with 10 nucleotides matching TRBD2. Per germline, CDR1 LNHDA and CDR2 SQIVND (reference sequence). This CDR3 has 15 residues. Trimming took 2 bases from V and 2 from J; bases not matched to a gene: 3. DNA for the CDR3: TGTGCCAGTAGTATAACCAGCGGGAGGGCCTACGAGCAGTACTTC. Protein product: CASSITSGRAYEQYF.

The CDR3 is CASSDQRLQYF. Written as DNA, the CDR3 is TGTGCCAGCAGTGACCAGCGCCTTCAGTATTTT. This chain joins TRBV25-1 and TRBJ2-3; D unclear. The CDR3 consists of 11 residues. The germline V gene has CDR1 MGHDK and CDR2 SYGVNS. V was pared by 3 bases and J by 12 bases, with 10 bases between.

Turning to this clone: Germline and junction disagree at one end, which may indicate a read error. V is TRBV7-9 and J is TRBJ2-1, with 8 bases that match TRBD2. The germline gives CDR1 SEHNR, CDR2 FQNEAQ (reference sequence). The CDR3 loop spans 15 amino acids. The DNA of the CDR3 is TGTGTCAGCAGCTTAGTACTAGCGGTCTACAATGAGCAGTTCTTC. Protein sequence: CVSSLVLAVYNEQFF.

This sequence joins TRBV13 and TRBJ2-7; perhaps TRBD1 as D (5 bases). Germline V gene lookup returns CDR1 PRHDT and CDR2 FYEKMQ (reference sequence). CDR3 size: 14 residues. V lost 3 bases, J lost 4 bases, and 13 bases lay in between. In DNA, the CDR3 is TGTGCCAGCAGCTTGGGAAGGGGATCATACGAGCAGTACTTC. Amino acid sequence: CASSLGRGSYEQYF.

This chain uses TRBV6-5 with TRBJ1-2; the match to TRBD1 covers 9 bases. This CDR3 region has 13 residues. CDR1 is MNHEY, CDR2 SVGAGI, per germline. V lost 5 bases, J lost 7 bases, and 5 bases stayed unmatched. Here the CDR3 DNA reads TGTGCCAGCAGTCCACAGGGGGCGGGTGGCTACACCTTC. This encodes CASSPQGAGGYTF.

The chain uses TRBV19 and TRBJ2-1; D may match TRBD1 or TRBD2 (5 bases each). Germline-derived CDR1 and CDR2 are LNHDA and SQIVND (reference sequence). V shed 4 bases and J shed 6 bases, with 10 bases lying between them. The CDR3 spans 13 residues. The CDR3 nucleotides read TGTGCCAGTAGTACAGGGACCCCCAATGAGCAGTTCTTC. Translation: CASSTGTPNEQFF.

The CDR3 loop is CASSSPGSGNTIYF. CDR3 sequence (DNA): TGTGCCAGCAGTTCCCCGGGGTCCGGAAACACCATATATTTT. The chain has TRBV28 and TRBJ1-3; D unclear. CDR3 length: 14 residues. From germline, CDR1 is MDHEN and CDR2 SYDVKM. The ends were cut back, 4 bases at V and 4 bases at J, with 11 bases in the middle.

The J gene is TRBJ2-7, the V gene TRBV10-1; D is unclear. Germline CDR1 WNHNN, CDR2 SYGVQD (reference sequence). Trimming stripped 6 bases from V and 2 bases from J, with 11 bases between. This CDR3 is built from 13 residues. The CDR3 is CASSSPPAYEQYF. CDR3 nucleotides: TGCGCCAGCAGCTCGCCCCCTGCCTACGAGCAGTACTTC.

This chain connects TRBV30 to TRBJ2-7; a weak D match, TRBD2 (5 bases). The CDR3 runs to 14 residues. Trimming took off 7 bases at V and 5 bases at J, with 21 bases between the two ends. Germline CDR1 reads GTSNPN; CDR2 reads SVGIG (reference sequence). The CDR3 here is CASHVEGMRHEQYF. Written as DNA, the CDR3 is TGTGCCTCGCACGTAGAGGGAATGAGACACGAGCAGTACTTC.

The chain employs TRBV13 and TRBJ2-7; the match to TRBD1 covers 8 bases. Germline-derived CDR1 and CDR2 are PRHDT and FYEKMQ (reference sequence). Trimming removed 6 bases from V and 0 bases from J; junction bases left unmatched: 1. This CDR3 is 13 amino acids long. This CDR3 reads CASRGQDSYEQYF. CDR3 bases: TGTGCCAGCAGGGGACAGGACTCCTACGAGCAGTACTTC.

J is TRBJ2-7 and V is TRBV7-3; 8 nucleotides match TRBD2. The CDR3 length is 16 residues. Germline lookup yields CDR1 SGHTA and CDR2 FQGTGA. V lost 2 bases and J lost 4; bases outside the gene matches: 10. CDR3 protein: CASSLSGGAEFYEQYF. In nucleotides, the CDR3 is TGTGCCAGCAGCTTATCGGGGGGGGCAGAATTTTACGAGCAGTACTTC.

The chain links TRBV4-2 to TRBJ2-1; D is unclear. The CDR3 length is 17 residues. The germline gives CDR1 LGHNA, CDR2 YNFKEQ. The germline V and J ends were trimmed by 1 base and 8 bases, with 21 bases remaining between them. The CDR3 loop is CASSQVPGKPEVDEQFF. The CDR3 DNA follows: TGTGCCAGCAGCCAAGTTCCTGGAAAGCCCGAGGTGGATGAGCAGTTCTTC.